One sample yielded the 32 T cell receptor beta chains listed below, sequenced in a study of cytomegalovirus exposure and HLA in healthy donors. With 60 Vbeta and 13 Jbeta primers, the PCR was carried out. The method was immunoSEQ multiplex PCR; TCRdb's version includes in-frame clones alone and lacks a portion of them. The sample lists 150,000 to 200,000 clones, approximately 85% seen once, with roughly 2.2% in the top ten. Sequenced input: PBMCs. The receptors originated from a man between 18 and 29 years old in good health and CMV-seropositive.

A few counts support this clone. The J gene is TRBJ1-2, the V gene TRBV4-3; the match to TRBD1 covers 10 bases. Per the germline V gene, CDR1 is LGHNA and CDR2 is YSLEER. With 6 bases clipped from V and 3 bases from J, the junction kept 13 bases outside the gene matches. The CDR3 length is 17 residues. The CDR3 DNA reads as TGCGCCAGCAGTACGGGACAGGGGTCCGGGGGGTACTATGGCTACACCTTC. It translates to CASSTGQGSGGYYGYTF.

The J gene is TRBJ2-1, the V gene TRBV9, with 9 bases aligning to TRBD2. This CDR3 region has 17 residues. V shed 0 bases and J 1 base; nucleotides not matched to a gene: 5. The germline V gene has CDR1 SGDLS and CDR2 YYNGEE. The CDR3 DNA is TGTGCCAGCAGCGTAGCTCCAGCGGGGGGATCCTACAATGAGCAGTTCTTC. The encoded protein is CASSVAPAGGSYNEQFF.

The genes are TRBV16 and TRBJ2-7; D ambiguous. Between the trimmed V and J ends, which lost 0 bases and 4 bases, there was a span of 16 bases. This CDR3 region has 16 residues. From germline, CDR1 is KGHSY and CDR2 FQNENV. CDR3 bases: TGTGCCAGCAGCCAATCGATAGCACCGGTGGGTTACGAGCAGTACTTC. This sequence encodes CASSQSIAPVGYEQYF.

The rearrangement links TRBV30 to TRBJ1-3; D may be TRBD1 (5 bases). Looked up from germline, CDR1 is GTSNPN and CDR2 is SVGIG (reference sequence). CDR3 length: 12 residues. Trimming cost V 2 bases and J 6 bases, with 8 bases left between them. This CDR3 is CAWSRGENTIYF. DNA for the CDR3: TGTGCCTGGAGTCGGGGGGAAAACACCATATATTTT.

The genes are TRBV20-1 and TRBJ2-1; D possibly corresponds to TRBD1 (5 bases). Trimming left V 6 bases short and J 10 bases short, with 10 bases between. The CDR3 has 10 residues. Germline-derived CDR1 and CDR2 are DFQATT and SNEGSKA (reference sequence). The CDR3 region is CSAGQVEQFF. The CDR3 DNA follows: TGCAGTGCCGGACAAGTAGAGCAGTTCTTC.

This sequence joins TRBV27 and TRBJ2-4, with 14 positions matching TRBD2. The CDR3 has 15 amino acids. V trimming: 6 bases; J trimming: 9 bases; junction bases outside the gene matches: 7. Germline values: CDR1 MNHEY, CDR2 SMNVEV (reference sequence). CDR3 loop: CASREGLAGAAIQYF. The DNA for the CDR3 is TGTGCCAGCAGGGAGGGACTAGCGGGGGCGGCCATTCAGTACTTC.

The CDR3 sequence: CAISERDTFTDTQYF. CDR3 sequence (DNA): TGTGCCATCAGTGAGCGGGACACCTTCACAGATACGCAGTATTTT. This sequence joins TRBV10-3 and TRBJ2-3; D might be TRBD1 (6 bases). The ends were cut back, 2 bases at V and 2 bases at J, with 11 bases in the middle. This CDR3 contains 15 residues. Germline assignment: CDR1 ENHRY and CDR2 SYGVKD.

V gene TRBV5-1 combines with J gene TRBJ2-1; no firm D call. The V and J ends lost 0 bases and 1 base respectively, with 8 bases between them. CDR3 size: 15 residues. Germline assignment: CDR1 SGHRS and CDR2 YFSETQ. The CDR3 protein is CASSLAAGSYNEQFF. CDR3 DNA sequence: TGCGCCAGCAGCTTGGCTGCCGGTTCCTACAATGAGCAGTTCTTC.

V and J are TRBV4-3 and TRBJ1-1, with a tentative D call TRBD1 (5 bases). Trimming removed 0 bases at V and 0 bases at J, with 8 bases between. Germline CDR1 and CDR2: LGHNA and YSLEER. The CDR3 length is 15 residues. This chain's CDR3 is CASSQDPGLNTEAFF. The CDR3 bases are TGCGCCAGCAGCCAAGACCCAGGGCTGAACACTGAAGCTTTCTTT.

This clone was detected once. This sequence joins TRBV11-2 and TRBJ2-5; weak D call: TRBD2 (5 bases). Trimming took off 4 bases at V and 5 bases at J, with 17 bases between the two ends. Germline loops: CDR1 SGHAT, CDR2 FQNNGV. The CDR3 is 15 residues long. CDR3 residues: CASSSQRAGRETQYF. The CDR3, as DNA: TGTGCCAGCAGCTCGCAAAGGGCGGGTCGGGAGACCCAGTACTTC.

This clone was seen a handful of times. The genes are TRBV6-6 and TRBJ2-1; 7 positions agree with TRBD1. The CDR3 covers 13 residues. With V trimmed by 6 bases and J by 2 bases, 1 base remained unmatched. From germline, CDR1 is MNHNY and CDR2 SVGAGI (reference sequence). CDR3 region: CASRQGTYNEQFF. The DNA for the CDR3 is TGTGCCAGCAGACAGGGGACCTACAATGAGCAGTTCTTC.

The V call is TRBV13, the J call TRBJ1-6; TRBD1 aligns across 7 bases. The CDR3 runs to 15 residues. V dropped 5 bases and J dropped 6; count of bases not matched to a gene: 7. Per germline, CDR1 PRHDT and CDR2 FYEKMQ (reference sequence). This CDR3 reads CASSTRQGSNSPLHF. The CDR3 DNA follows: TGTGCCAGCAGCACCCGACAGGGTAGTAATTCACCCCTCCACTTT.

This rearrangement joins TRBV29-1 to TRBJ2-5; possible D gene TRBD1, 5 bases. The CDR3 sequence is 10 residues long. Germline lookup yields CDR1 SQVTM and CDR2 ANQGSEA. Between the trimmed V and J ends, which lost 6 bases and 3 bases, there was a span of 5 bases. CDR3 sequence reads: CSVREETQYF. DNA for the CDR3: TGCAGCGTCAGGGAAGAGACCCAGTACTTC.

The chain carries TRBV6-5 and TRBJ2-3, with 9 bases identical to TRBD1. V lost 6 bases and J lost 0; bases outside the gene matches: 4. Looked up from germline, CDR1 is MNHEY and CDR2 is SVGAGI. The CDR3 spans 15 residues. The CDR3 loop is CASSTGGASTDTQYF. For the CDR3, the DNA is TGTGCCAGCAGCACAGGGGGCGCGAGCACAGATACGCAGTATTTT.

This clone occurred once. The CDR3 bases are TGCGCCAGCAGCCAAGTCGGGGGAGCACCCCTCCACTTT. Translated: CASSQVGGAPLHF. The J gene is TRBJ1-6, the V gene TRBV4-3, with D perhaps TRBD1 (5 bases). CDR3 length: 13 residues. Trimming left V 1 base short and J 11 bases short, with 9 bases between. Germline-derived CDR1 and CDR2 are LGHNA and YSLEER.

The chain is built from TRBV7-8 and TRBJ2-3, with D hard to call. The CDR3 covers 15 residues. Trimming stripped 5 bases from V and 2 bases from J, with 14 bases between. The germline CDR1 and CDR2 sequences are SGHVS and FQNEAQ. CDR3 in amino acids: CASSPTWADTDTQYF. Written as DNA, the CDR3 is TGTGCCAGCAGCCCGACATGGGCAGACACAGATACGCAGTATTTT.

As to this clone: One junction end does not reproduce the germline sequence, and a read error may be involved. This sample also contains other DNA sequences that code for the same CDR3. The V call is TRBV25-1, the J call TRBJ2-7; 10 bases are a match to TRBD1. The CDR3 extends over 14 amino acids. CDR1 and CDR2 from the germline V gene are MGHDK and SYGVNS. This CDR3 reads CASSDDRGPYEQYF. The CDR3 DNA follows: TGTGCCAGTAGTGACGACAGGGGGCCCTACGAGCAGTACTTC.

This chain joins TRBV5-5 and TRBJ2-7; perhaps TRBD1 as D (6 bases). The length of the CDR3 is 13 residues. Per germline, CDR1 SGHKS and CDR2 YYEKEE (reference sequence). V gave up 3 bases and J gave up 3 bases, with 10 bases separating them. The CDR3 nucleotides are TGTGCCAGCAGCTGGGGGCTCGGCTACGAGCAGTACTTC. It codes for CASSWGLGYEQYF.

In the case of this clone: One end of the junction is discordant with germline, which a read error may explain. The chain couples TRBV5-1 to TRBJ2-6; TRBD1 matches 10 bases. Germline CDR1 and CDR2: SGHRS and YFSETQ. The CDR3 consists of 17 residues. DNA for the CDR3: TGCGCCAGCAGCTTGGGGGACAGGGGTACCGGGGCCAACGGCCTGACTTTC. It encodes CASSLGDRGTGANGLTF.

The chain joins TRBV6-6 to TRBJ1-2; D unresolved. Germline CDR1 MNHNY, CDR2 SVGAGI (reference sequence). Trimming shortened V by 8 bases and J by 6 bases, and 13 bases separated the two germline ends. CDR3 size: 12 residues. CDR3 bases: TGTGCCAGCGCACCCCACGGGAATGGCTACACCTTC. Protein sequence: CASAPHGNGYTF.

This sequence joins TRBV10-3 and TRBJ1-1; TRBD1 is a possible D gene (6 bases). CDR3 length equals 14 residues. V was pared by 11 bases and J by 5 bases, with 21 bases between. Germline loops: CDR1 ENHRY, CDR2 SYGVKD. This chain's CDR3 is CASDERGAETEAFF. In DNA form, the CDR3 reads TGTGCCTCCGATGAGCGGGGGGCAGAGACTGAAGCTTTCTTT.

This clone occurred a few times. The chain uses TRBV7-9 and TRBJ2-7; maybe TRBD2 (6 bases). Trimming took off 8 bases at V and 3 bases at J, with 14 bases between the two ends. Germline V gene data show CDR1 as SEHNR and CDR2 as FQNEAQ (reference sequence). The CDR3 has 13 residues. The CDR3 is CASAPGTHYEQYF. The CDR3 region has the DNA TGTGCCAGCGCCCCCGGGACTCACTACGAGCAGTACTTC.

The rearrangement joins TRBV19 to TRBJ1-2; 8 bases agree with TRBD1. Trimming removed 5 bases from V and 1 base from J; junction bases left unmatched: 6. This CDR3 is built from 15 residues. From germline, CDR1 is LNHDA and CDR2 SQIVND (reference sequence). CDR3 nucleotide sequence: TGTGCCAGTAGTCTAGGACAGGGACTTAACTATGGCTACACCTTC. Residues: CASSLGQGLNYGYTF.

The rearrangement links TRBV14 to TRBJ2-1; 9 positions agree with TRBD2. J was trimmed by 2 bases and V by 2 bases; bases with no gene match: 4. The CDR3 covers 16 residues. From germline, CDR1 is SGHDN and CDR2 FVKESK. The CDR3 nucleotides read TGTGCCAGCAGCCAACTCGGGACTAGCCCCTACAATGAGCAGTTCTTC. Encoded protein: CASSQLGTSPYNEQFF.

This rearrangement joins TRBV5-5 to TRBJ1-2; a possible D gene is TRBD1 (6 bases). Germline-derived CDR1 and CDR2 are SGHKS and YYEKEE (reference sequence). The CDR3 length is 18 residues. V gave up 4 bases and J gave up 0 bases, with 22 bases separating them. CDR3 sequence: CASSPYFYRDGPNYGYTF. DNA of the CDR3: TGTGCCAGCAGCCCTTACTTTTACAGGGATGGCCCTAACTATGGCTACACCTTC.

This chain links TRBV27 with TRBJ2-7; perhaps TRBD2 as D (5 bases). The CDR3 is 15 residues long. CDR1 is MNHEY, CDR2 SMNVEV, per germline (reference sequence). The V gene lost 5 bases and the J gene lost 5 bases, with 19 bases spanning the gap. CDR3 residues: CASSTAGRRMDEQYF. The CDR3 nucleotides read TGTGCCAGCAGTACCGCGGGCAGGCGCATGGACGAGCAGTACTTC.

This clone was seen just once. This chain links TRBV6-1 with TRBJ2-2; 7 bases agree with TRBD1. There are 14 residues in the CDR3. Trimming at V came to 8 bases and at J to 1 base, leaving 4 bases not matched to a gene. CDR1 and CDR2 (germline): MNHNS, SASEGT. CDR3 in amino acids: CASGGQMNTGELFF. CDR3 nucleotide sequence: TGTGCCAGCGGGGGACAGATGAACACCGGGGAGCTGTTTTTT.

The CDR3 loop reads CASSPGLENYGYTF. The CDR3 bases are TGTGCCAGCAGTCCGGGACTCGAAAACTATGGCTACACCTTC. The chain links TRBV11-2 to TRBJ1-2; TRBD1 might be the D (5 bases). Trimming took off 6 bases at V and 2 bases at J, with 13 bases between the two ends. Germline loops: CDR1 SGHAT, CDR2 FQNNGV. The CDR3 spans 14 residues.

The V call is TRBV27, the J call TRBJ2-2; no firm D call. The V gene lost 6 bases and the J gene lost 6 bases, with 14 bases spanning the gap. Germline CDR1 reads MNHEY; CDR2 reads SMNVEV (reference sequence). The CDR3 is 14 residues long. CDR3 in amino acids: CASSLDSRPGELFF. The CDR3, as DNA: TGTGCCAGCAGCCTAGACTCCCGACCCGGGGAGCTGTTTTTT.

The V and J genes are TRBV30 and TRBJ2-1, with 9 bases fitting TRBD2. Germline CDR1 GTSNPN, CDR2 SVGIG (reference sequence). The trim removed 3 bases at V and 2 bases at J, leaving 5 bases unmatched. The CDR3 is 15 amino acids. For the CDR3, the DNA is TGTGCCTGGAGCCCTAGCGGGACAACCTACAATGAGCAGTTCTTC. Protein sequence: CAWSPSGTTYNEQFF. Full variable domain (missing parts from reference TRBV30 and TRBJ2-1): SQTIHQWPATLVQPVGSPLSLECTVEGTSNPNLYWYRQAAGRGLQLLFYSVGIGQISSEVPQNLSASRPQDRQFILSSKKLLLSDSGFYLCAWSPSGTTYNEQFFGPGTRLTVL.

This clone turned up a few times. The chain joins TRBV4-3 to TRBJ2-7; 9 bases agree with TRBD2. The CDR3 is made up of 15 amino acids. From germline, CDR1 is LGHNA and CDR2 YSLEER. V was pared by 3 bases and J by 7 bases, with 10 bases of the junction left unmatched. The CDR3 DNA follows: TGCGCCAGCAGCCAGGGCGGGGGGGCCGTTTTGGAGCAGTACTTC. Its protein product is CASSQGGGAVLEQYF.

The V gene is TRBV18, the J gene TRBJ2-7; TRBD2 agrees at 12 bases. Germline CDR1 and CDR2: KGHSH and LQKENI. V shed 5 bases and J 0 bases; nucleotides not matched to a gene: 5. This CDR3 is built from 16 residues. CDR3 protein: CASSRRLAGDSYEQYF. The CDR3 DNA reads TGTGCCAGCTCAAGACGACTAGCGGGGGACTCCTACGAGCAGTACTTC.